The entry below gives a single TCR beta chain sequence along with its context. This sample stems from a study of OX40 agonist ivuxolimab in advanced cancers. Assay: immunoSEQ multiplex PCR; the TCRdb copy retains only in-frame clones and omits some. The sample gives approximately 38,000 clones, around four fifths of which show up once; around 21% is in the top ten. Germline assignment: CDR1 SGHDT and CDR2 YYEEEE. V lost 5 bases and J 2 bases, leaving 22 bases between the germline ends. The CDR3 loop spans 17 amino acids. The chain recombines TRBV5-6 with TRBJ1-2; a possible D gene is TRBD1 (5 bases). The sequence derives from an adult with an advanced solid tumor such as melanoma, head and neck, liver or kidney cancer. This sample comprised CD4+ or CD8+ T cells sorted from blood, obtained in a trial of the OX40 agonist ivuxolimab. CDR3 in DNA: TGTGCCAGCAGAACCGCCACTCCGGGACCCAAAAACTATGGCTACACCTTC. Its protein is CASRTATPGPKNYGYTF.